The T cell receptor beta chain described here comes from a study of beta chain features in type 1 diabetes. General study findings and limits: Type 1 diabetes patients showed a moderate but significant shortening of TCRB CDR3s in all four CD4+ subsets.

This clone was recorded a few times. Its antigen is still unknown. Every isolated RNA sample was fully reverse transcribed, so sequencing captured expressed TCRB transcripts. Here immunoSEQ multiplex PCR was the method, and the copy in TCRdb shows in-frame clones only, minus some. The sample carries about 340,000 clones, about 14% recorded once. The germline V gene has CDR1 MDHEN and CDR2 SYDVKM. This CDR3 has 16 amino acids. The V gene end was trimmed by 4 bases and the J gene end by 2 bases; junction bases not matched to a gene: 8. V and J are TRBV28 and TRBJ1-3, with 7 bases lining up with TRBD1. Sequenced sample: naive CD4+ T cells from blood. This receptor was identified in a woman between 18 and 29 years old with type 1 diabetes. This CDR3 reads CASSSTGESPGNTIYF. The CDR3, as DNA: TGTGCCAGCAGTTCTACAGGGGAGAGTCCTGGAAACACCATATATTTT.